This T cell receptor beta chain was sequenced in a study of cytomegalovirus exposure and HLA in healthy donors. Notes on the study in general: V- and J-gene trimming in TCR beta was tied to a missense DCLRE1C variant by an analysis performed later. Cytomegalovirus status was reportedly diagnosed by the classifier with high sensitivity and specificity. Most CMV-associated TCR beta chains appeared HLA-restricted in a later analysis. For most TCR beta V segments, an earlier analysis put the productive rate at about 87% or about 30% of the time.

About this clone: Its target is unknown.

The PCR was carried out with 60 Vbeta primers and 13 Jbeta primers. The assay was immunoSEQ multiplex PCR, and TCRdb's table has in-frame clones only and misses some. The data show about 240,000 clones, 82% seen once. The sequenced material came from PBMCs. This sequence was found in a middle-aged woman in good health and CMV-seropositive.

CDR3 sequence (DNA): TGCGCCAGCAGCTCGGCCGGGATTGAGGACGAGCAGTACTTC. It yields the protein CASSSAGIEDEQYF. V is TRBV5-1 and J is TRBJ2-7; possible D gene TRBD2, 5 bases. V lost 3 bases and J 5 bases, leaving 15 bases between the germline ends. Germline V gives CDR1 SGHRS, CDR2 YFSETQ. This CDR3 comprises 14 residues. Full variable domain (remainder filled in from reference TRBV5-1 and TRBJ2-7): KAGVTQTPRYLIKTRGQQVTLSCSPISGHRSVSWYQQTPGQGLQFLFEYFSETQRNKGNFPGRFSGRQFSNSRSEMNVSTLELGDSALYLCASSSAGIEDEQYFGPGTRLTVT.